Listed below are T cell receptor beta chains from one sample, sequenced in a study of metastatic and nonmetastatic thyroid tumors. TCRdb re-processed the PCR reads through MiXCR. The sample has roughly 44,000 clones, 20% to 25% seen once. The sample taken for sequencing was tumor tissue. The receptors stem from a female donor with papillary thyroid cancer or a benign thyroid nodule (not recorded which). Some clones in this sample may be carry-over from other donors' samples. The CDR3 runs from the conserved cysteine through the conserved F or W. Each record gives: V gene, D gene, CDR3 length, clone size, J gene, CDR3 DNA, CDR3 protein. The D gene is left open where the match is weak. Clone size is given for some rows only: seen once, a few or many times, or a class if the clone is expanded.

>TRBV2|-|11|-|TRBJ2-5
TGTGCCAGCGTCGGGGGCGAGACCCAGTACTTC
CASVGGETQYF
>TRBV5-1|-|14|-|TRBJ2-1
TGCGCCTGCAGCCCAAGTAGCTCCTACAATGAGCAGTTCTTC
CACSPSSSYNEQFF
>TRBV20-1|-|15|-|TRBJ2-7
TGCAGTGCTATCTTTACGGGAGCACCCCCCTACGAGCAGTACTTC
CSAIFTGAPPYEQYF
>TRBV4-1|-|16|many|TRBJ2-1
TGCGCCAGCAGCCAAGATCTGGGCGATCTCTACAATGAGCAGTTCTTC
CASSQDLGDLYNEQFF
>TRBV20-1|-|12|-|TRBJ1-4
TGCAGTACAGGAACAACTAATGAAAAACTGTTTTTT
CSTGTTNEKLFF
>TRBV20-1|-|17|many|TRBJ1-2
TGCAGTGCTAGAGATCCCCCGACCGCATACCCTCACTATGGCTACACCTTC
CSARDPPTAYPHYGYTF
>TRBV12-3/TRBV12-4|TRBD2|18|-|TRBJ2-7
TGTGCCAGCAGTTACGCTAGCGGGAGGGCCGGGGGCTCCTACGAGCAGTACTTC
CASSYASGRAGGSYEQYF
>TRBV9|TRBD2|18|once|TRBJ2-1
TGTGCCAGCAGCGTAAGGGGAGGGACTAGCTATTTGTCCAATGAGCAGTTCTTC
CASSVRGGTSYLSNEQFF
>TRBV28|TRBD1|16|-|TRBJ1-1
TGTGCCAGCAGCCTCTGTACAGGGGGAGGGTACACTGAAGCTTTCTTT
CASSLCTGGGYTEAFF
>TRBV12-3/TRBV12-4|-|14|-|TRBJ1-2
TGTGCCAGCAGTTTATTGGGGGCGCACAATGGCTACACCTTC
CASSLLGAHNGYTF
>TRBV6-1|TRBD1|16|few|TRBJ2-7
TGTGCCAGCAGTGAATCGGTCGGGACAGGGGGCTACGAGCAGTACTTC
CASSESVGTGGYEQYF
>TRBV6-1|TRBD1|15|-|TRBJ1-1
TGTGCCAGCAGTGGACAGGGGACAGTTAACACTGAAGCTTTCTTT
CASSGQGTVNTEAFF
>TRBV5-1|-|14|-|TRBJ1-1
TGCGCCAGCAGCTTATCCGCAGGAAACACTGAAGCTTTCTTT
CASSLSAGNTEAFF
>TRBV15|TRBD2|17|large|TRBJ2-7
TGTGCCACCAGCCCTACTTTAGCGGGAGGGACGACCTACGAGCAGTACTTC
CATSPTLAGGTTYEQYF
>TRBV3-1|-|13|many|TRBJ2-1
TGTGCCAGCAGCCAAGAGATAACTGGTGAGCAGTTCTTC
CASSQEITGEQFF
>TRBV6-5|-|14|many|TRBJ2-1
TGTGCCAGCAGTTACGACAGCTCCTACAATGAGCAGTTCTTC
CASSYDSSYNEQFF
>TRBV28|TRBD1|15|-|TRBJ2-5
TGTGCCAGCAGCACCCCGGGACAGCTCCAAGAGACCCAGTACTTC
CASSTPGQLQETQYF
>TRBV7-6|-|13|many|TRBJ1-1
TGTGCCAGCAGCTTAGCGCGGGGAACTGAAGCTTTCTTT
CASSLARGTEAFF
>TRBV5-6|-|18|few|TRBJ2-7
TGTGCCAGCAGGGGGGGGCAGGCGAGCGCCACGGACGACTACGAGCAGTACTTC
CASRGGQASATDDYEQYF
>TRBV5-1|-|15|-|TRBJ1-1
TGCGCCAGCCCTATGAAGGGGTTCCATAACACTGAAGCTTTCTTT
CASPMKGFHNTEAFF
>TRBV7-3|TRBD1|15|many|TRBJ1-1
TGTGCCAGCAGCGAGGACAGGGGAGCGGGAAGTGAAGCTTTCTTT
CASSEDRGAGSEAFF
>TRBV5-1|TRBD2|16|-|TRBJ2-3
TGCGCCAGCAGCAGAGAGCGGGGGGCAAGCACAGATACGCAGTATTTT
CASSRERGASTDTQYF
>TRBV6-5|-|14|-|TRBJ2-7
TGTGCCAGCAGTTATAACAGGAATTTCTACGATCATTACTTC
CASSYNRNFYDHYF
>TRBV12-3/TRBV12-4|-|18|-|TRBJ1-4
TGTGCCAGCAGTCCAGGGTCTTTGGTCGAAGCAATTAATGAAATACTGTTTTTT
CASSPGSLVEAINEILFF
>TRBV28|-|17|few|TRBJ2-7
TGTGCCAGCAGTTTTCCTACCGGGCAGGGGCGTGCCTACGAGCAGTACTTC
CASSFPTGQGRAYEQYF
>TRBV28|-|14|many|TRBJ2-2
TGTGCCAGCAGTTTGGCCAGATACACCGGGGAGCTGTTTTTT
CASSLARYTGELFF
>TRBV25-1|TRBD2|15|-|TRBJ2-2
TGTGCCAGTAGACGGGCTAGCGGGATCACCGGGGAGCCGTTTTTT
CASRRASGITGEPFF
>TRBV6-1|-|15|few|TRBJ2-1
TGTGCCAGCACCGCAAAGGAGGGGGCCGGGGTCGAGCAGTTCTTC
CASTAKEGAGVEQFF
>TRBV20-1|-|12|once|TRBJ2-7
TGCAGTGCTAGGTTTAGCCTATACGAGCAGTACTTC
CSARFSLYEQYF
>TRBV5-6|-|12|-|TRBJ1-2
TGTGCCAGCAGCTCGAACCCCTCCGGCTACACCTTC
CASSSNPSGYTF
>TRBV19|TRBD2|17|many|TRBJ2-1
TGTGCCAGTAGTACTCGTCAGGGACTAGCGGGAGGGATTGAGCAGTTCTTC
CASSTRQGLAGGIEQFF